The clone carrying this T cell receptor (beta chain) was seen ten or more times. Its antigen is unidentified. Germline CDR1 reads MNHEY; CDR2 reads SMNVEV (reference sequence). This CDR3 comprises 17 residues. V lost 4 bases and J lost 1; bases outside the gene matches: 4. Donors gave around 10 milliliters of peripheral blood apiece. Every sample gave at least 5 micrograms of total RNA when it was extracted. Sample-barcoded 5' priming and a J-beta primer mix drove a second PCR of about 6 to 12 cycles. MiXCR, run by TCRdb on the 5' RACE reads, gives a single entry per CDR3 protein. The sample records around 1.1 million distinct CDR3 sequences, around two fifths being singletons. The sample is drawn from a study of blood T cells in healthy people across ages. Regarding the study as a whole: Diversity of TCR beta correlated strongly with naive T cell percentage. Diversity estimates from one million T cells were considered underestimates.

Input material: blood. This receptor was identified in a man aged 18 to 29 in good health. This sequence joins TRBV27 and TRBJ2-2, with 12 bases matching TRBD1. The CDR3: CASSWGQGAGNTGELFF. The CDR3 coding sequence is TGTGCCAGCAGTTGGGGACAGGGGGCAGGGAACACCGGGGAGCTGTTTTTT.